Presented here are 22 T cell receptor beta chains from one specimen sequenced in a study of tumor-infiltrating lymphocytes in primary liver carcinoma. The investigators made TCR beta cDNA from roughly 460 ng total RNA, using a constant-region primer. Nested multiplex PCR, run for three rounds with slightly modified ARM-PCR, yielded TCR beta libraries. Use of TRBV1-TRBV30 forward primers with a C-beta reverse primer characterized the first two PCR rounds, which lasted around 9 cycles each. TCRdb processed the multiplex PCR reads anew with MiXCR; each CDR3 protein has one entry. The table includes 310,000 or so distinct CDR3 sequences, approximately 54% detected once. Unsorted whole blood served as the source of blood RNA, and germline DNA was extracted as well. The sample comprised peripheral blood. The receptors come from a woman under 40 with primary liver carcinoma and hepatitis B virus infection.

In the case of this clonotype: A much larger clone lies a single base off, so this may be a read error. The rearrangement uses TRBV5-5 and TRBJ2-1; perhaps TRBD2 as D (5 bases). CDR1 and CDR2 (germline): SGHKS, YYEKEE (reference sequence). CDR3 size: 12 residues. In DNA, the CDR3 is TGTGCCAGCGGGAGATCGTACAATGAGCAGTTGTTC. Translated: CASGRSYNEQLF.

This rearrangement joins TRBV10-2 to TRBJ2-7; the D is unclear. Trimming took off 0 bases at V and 2 bases at J, with 14 bases between the two ends. Germline lookup yields CDR1 WSHSY and CDR2 SAAADI. The CDR3 is 16 residues long. In DNA form, the CDR3 reads TGCGCCAGCAGTGAGTCGTACGCTTCCACCCCCTACGAGCAGTACTTC. Translated: CASSESYASTPYEQYF.

Concerning this clonotype itself: It may be a read error: a sequence one base away is much more abundant. The chain recombines TRBV28 with TRBJ1-5; 10 nucleotides agree with TRBD1. V lost 10 bases, J lost 7 bases, and 10 bases stayed unmatched. Germline V gene data show CDR1 as MDHEN and CDR2 as SYDVKM. This CDR3 is 14 amino acids long. CDR3 amino acids: CATVTGGAGQPQHF. The CDR3 DNA reads as TGTGCCACCGTGACAGGGGGCGCGGGGCAGCCCCAGCATTTT.

As to this clonotype: One end of the junction varies from germline; a read error may be responsible. V usage is TRBV11-2 and J usage is TRBJ2-2; D remains unclear. CDR3 size: 14 residues. The germline gives CDR1 SGHAT, CDR2 FQNNGV. The DNA of the CDR3 is TGTGCCAACAGTTCTGGACCAAACACCGAGGAGCTGTTTTTT. Translated: CANSSGPNTEELFF.

This clonotype was seen at least ten times. The rearrangement uses TRBV11-2 and TRBJ1-4; a possible D gene is TRBD1 (5 bases). V was clipped by 1 base and J by 7 bases, with 13 bases between them. Germline V lookup: CDR1 SGHAT, CDR2 FQNNGV. There are 15 residues in the CDR3. CDR3 coding DNA: TGTGCCAGCAGCTTAGCCGGGGGGGTTACTGAAAAACTGTTTTTT. Its protein is CASSLAGGVTEKLFF.

On this clonotype: The junction does not match germline at one end; this may be a read error. CDR3 bases: TGTGCCACCAGTTTAAGGGACGGTCTGAACACTGAAGCTTTCTTT. It translates to CATSLRDGLNTEAFF. The chain employs TRBV12-3 or TRBV12-4 and TRBJ1-1; TRBD1 is a possible D gene (5 bases). The CDR3 has 15 residues.

The chain is built from TRBV4-2 and TRBJ2-1; 13 bases match TRBD2. CDR1 is LGHNA, CDR2 YNFKEQ, per germline. The junction had 8 bases not matched to a gene; V was cut back by 4 bases and J by 5 bases. This CDR3 is 17 amino acids long. The CDR3 bases are TGTGCCAGCAGCCGGATACGGGGACTAGCGGGGAACAATGAGCAGTTCTTC. Its translation is CASSRIRGLAGNNEQFF.

The chain carries TRBV29-1 and TRBJ1-1, with a tentative D call TRBD1 (5 bases). CDR3 length: 11 amino acids. The V end was cut by 8 bases, the J end by 5 bases, with 12 bases between. Germline V lookup: CDR1 SQVTM, CDR2 ANQGSEA. CDR3 sequence (DNA): TGCAGCTTGAGGGGAGGGACTGAAGCTTTCTTT. This codes for CSLRGGTEAFF. The full variable domain, rest sourced from reference TRBV29-1 and TRBJ1-1, is SAVISQKPSRDICQRGTSLTIQCQVDSQVTMMFWYRQQPGQSLTLIATANQGSEATYESGFVIDKFPISRPNLTFSTLTVSNMSPEDSSIYLCSLRGGTEAFFGQGTRLTVV.

Remarks on this clonotype: The conserved phenylalanine or tryptophan is not found at the CDR3 terminus, so this likely reflects a read error. The limits of the CDR3 on the DNA are not certain, so only TCRdb's listed CDR3 is given. V gene TRBV4-1 combines with J gene TRBJ2-6; the table names TRBD2, a call not compared with the DNA. Germline V gene data show CDR1 as MGHRA and CDR2 as YSYEKL. 18 amino acids form the CDR3, both terminal residues included. CDR3 sequence: CASSQGLAGMSGANVPTL.

Points on this clonotype: A much larger clone sits a single nucleotide away, making a read error possible. V usage is TRBV4-3 and J usage is TRBJ2-3, with 9 bases fitting TRBD1. This CDR3 is 15 amino acids long. The germline gives CDR1 LGHNA, CDR2 YSLEER. CDR3 in amino acids: CASSQRGGQGDMQYF. In DNA form, the CDR3 reads TGCGCCAGCAGCCAACGAGGGGGACAGGGCGATATGCAGTATTTT.

A note on this clonotype: A read error may produce the germline difference seen at one junction end. V and J are TRBV29-1 and TRBJ2-5; perhaps TRBD2 as D (5 bases). Germline values: CDR1 SQVTM, CDR2 ANQGSEA. The length of the CDR3 is 15 residues. CDR3 in DNA: TGCAGCGTCACCGGAGGAGTCCTTTCGCAAGAGACCAAGTACTTC. Protein sequence: CSVTGGVLSQETKYF.

This clonotype showed up just a few times. The genes are TRBV13 and TRBJ2-7; TRBD2 is a possible D gene (5 bases). Between the trimmed V and J ends, which lost 0 bases and 6 bases, there was a span of 9 bases. Per the germline V gene, CDR1 is PRHDT and CDR2 is FYEKMQ (reference sequence). The CDR3 is 13 residues long. The CDR3 DNA is TGTGCCAGCAGCTTAGGGTTAGAGGGCGAGCAGTACTTC. This codes for CASSLGLEGEQYF.

J is TRBJ1-5 and V is TRBV12-3 or TRBV12-4; D not certain. The V and J ends lost 3 bases and 3 bases respectively, with 9 bases between them. This CDR3 is built from 14 residues. The CDR3 DNA reads TGTGCCAGCAGTTTCCGGTTCCCCAATCAGCCCCAGCATTTT. Residues: CASSFRFPNQPQHF.

This clonotype was detected many times. The junction and the germline gene differ at one end; a read error may be behind it. The CDR3 region has the DNA TGCGCCACCAGCTCACTTAGCGGGGGGACTCGGGGGCAGTTCTTC. Protein product: CATSSLSGGTRGQFF. The V and J genes are TRBV4-1 and TRBJ2-1; TRBD2 matches 10 bases. The CDR3 consists of 15 residues. CDR1 is MGHRA and CDR2 is YSYEKL in the germline V gene.

This clonotype was counted many times. This chain links TRBV29-1 with TRBJ2-5; D is unresolved. Germline V gives CDR1 SQVTM, CDR2 ANQGSEA. V was shortened by 5 bases and J by 5 bases, with 6 bases between the two germline ends. The CDR3 is 10 residues long. This CDR3 is CSVLGETQYF. CDR3 nucleotides: TGCAGCGTTCTCGGTGAGACCCAGTACTTC. The entire variable domain, with the rest obtained from reference TRBV29-1 and TRBJ2-5, is as follows: SAVISQKPSRDICQRGTSLTIQCQVDSQVTMMFWYRQQPGQSLTLIATANQGSEATYESGFVIDKFPISRPNLTFSTLTVSNMSPEDSSIYLCSVLGETQYFGPGTRLLVL.

The chain couples TRBV4-2 to TRBJ2-2, with TRBD2 as a possible D gene (6 bases). The CDR3 length is 14 residues. From germline, CDR1 is LGHNA and CDR2 YNFKEQ. With 0 bases removed from V and 10 bases from J, the gap between germline ends came to 12 bases. The CDR3 reads CASSQDRGIVELFF. The CDR3 coding sequence is TGTGCCAGCAGCCAAGATCGGGGGATCGTGGAGCTGTTTTTT.

The sample holds many counts of this clonotype. This chain joins TRBV6-6 and TRBJ2-6, with no clear D. Trimming pared 9 bases from V and 0 bases from J, leaving 9 bases between. Germline V gene lookup returns CDR1 MNHNY and CDR2 SVGAGI (reference sequence). The CDR3 is 14 amino acids. CDR3 sequence (DNA): TGTGCCAGTACGACTTACTCTGGGGCCAACGTCCTGACTTTC. It specifies CASTTYSGANVLTF.

About this clonotype: The CDR3 carries no conserved terminal phenylalanine or tryptophan, so it likely arises from a read error. V and J are TRBV6-6 and TRBJ2-7; no firm D call. CDR3 length: 15 residues. The germline V gene encodes CDR1 MNHNY and CDR2 SVGAGI (reference sequence). The germline V and J ends were trimmed by 7 bases and 3 bases, with 19 bases remaining between them. The CDR3 sequence: CASTTPGADGYEQYY. The CDR3 region has the DNA TGTGCCAGCACCACCCCGGGCGCTGACGGCTACGAGCAGTACTAC.

This clonotype was counted a few times. A much more abundant neighbour one base away suggests this may be a read error. The V and J genes are TRBV11-2 and TRBJ1-2; D not certain. Per the germline V gene, CDR1 is SGHAT and CDR2 is FQNNGV. Trimming stripped 1 base from V and 1 base from J, with 10 bases between. This CDR3 region has 15 residues. CDR3 protein: CASSLGGSINYGYTF. The CDR3 bases are TGTGCCAGCAGCTTAGGTGGCAGCATTAACTATGGCTACACCTTC.

This clonotype was detected many times. The DNA for the CDR3 is TGTGCCAGCAGTCGCGGGAGGGGCACAGATACGCAGTATTTT. Its protein product is CASSRGRGTDTQYF. The rearrangement joins TRBV12-3 or TRBV12-4 to TRBJ2-3, with 9 bases lining up with TRBD2. The V segment lost 5 bases and the J segment 1 base; nucleotides outside the gene matches: 1. CDR3 length: 14 residues.

With respect to this clonotype: A much bigger clone sits one base away, suggesting this may be a read error. The chain joins TRBV4-3 to TRBJ2-3; TRBD1 matches at 10 bases. J lost 3 bases, V lost 3 bases, and 9 bases had no gene match. The CDR3 contains 17 residues. Germline assignment: CDR1 LGHNA and CDR2 YSLEER. The CDR3 region has the DNA TGCGCCAGCAGCCAGGTCCTTCGGGACAGGGGAACAGATACGCAGTATTTT. This encodes CASSQVLRDRGTDTQYF.

For this clonotype: Compared with germline, one end of the junction differs, possibly owing to a read error. V usage is TRBV6-2 or TRBV6-3 and J usage is TRBJ2-1, with a tentative D call TRBD2 (6 bases). The CDR3 sequence is 18 residues long. From germline, CDR1 is MNHEY and CDR2 SVGEGT. CDR3: CAISYPAGGPSSYNEQFF. As DNA, the CDR3 is TGTGCCATCAGTTACCCGGCAGGAGGGCCGAGTTCCTACAATGAGCAGTTCTTC.